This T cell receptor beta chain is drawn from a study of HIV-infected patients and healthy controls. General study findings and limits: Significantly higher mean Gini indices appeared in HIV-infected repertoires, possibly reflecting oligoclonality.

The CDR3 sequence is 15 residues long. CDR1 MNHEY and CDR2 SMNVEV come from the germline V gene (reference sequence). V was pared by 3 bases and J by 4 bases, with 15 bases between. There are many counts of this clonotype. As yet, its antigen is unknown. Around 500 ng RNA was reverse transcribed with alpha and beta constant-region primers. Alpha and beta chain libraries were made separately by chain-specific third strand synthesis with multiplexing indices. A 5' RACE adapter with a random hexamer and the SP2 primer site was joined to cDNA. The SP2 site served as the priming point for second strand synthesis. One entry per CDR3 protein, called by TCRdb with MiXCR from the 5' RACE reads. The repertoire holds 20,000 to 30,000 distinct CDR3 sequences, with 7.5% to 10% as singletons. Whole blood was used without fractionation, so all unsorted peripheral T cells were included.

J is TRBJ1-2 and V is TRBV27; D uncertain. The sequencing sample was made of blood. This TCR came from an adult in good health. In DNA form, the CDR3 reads TGTGCCAGCAGTTTGGATGGCACCCTAGTCTATGGCTACACCTTC. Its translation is CASSLDGTLVYGYTF.